Presented here are 31 T cell receptor beta chains from one specimen sequenced in a study of blood T cell repertoires in COVID-19 (dated by TCRdb to between 2020 and 2021). Receptors were amplified or captured by the immunoSEQ multiplex PCR assay. Drawn from immuneACCESS, this table holds only the in-frame rearrangements with V and J called that TCRdb kept. Clones are partly lost; checked studies trace under half to an unresolved V gene and leave the rest unexplained. The sample includes 150,000 to 200,000 clones, with around 83% observed a single time. The ten largest clones take up around 7.8% of the sample. Specimen: peripheral blood. Source of these receptors: a woman in her sixties or seventies with acute or convalescent COVID-19.

V usage is TRBV27 and J usage is TRBJ2-5; TRBD2 might be the D (5 bases). The ends were cut back, 2 bases at V and 2 bases at J, with 9 bases in the middle. The CDR3 loop spans 14 amino acids. From germline, CDR1 is MNHEY and CDR2 SMNVEV (reference sequence). The CDR3 region is CASSLLARQETQYF. CDR3 coding DNA: TGTGCCAGCAGTTTACTAGCCCGGCAAGAGACCCAGTACTTC.

This chain uses TRBV6-1 with TRBJ2-3; D not certain. Germline assignment: CDR1 MNHNS and CDR2 SASEGT. This CDR3 comprises 13 residues. Trimming took off 1 base at V and 4 bases at J, with 6 bases between the two ends. CDR3 in DNA: TGTGCCAGCAGTGAAGTTCGCGCAGATACGCAGTATTTT. It encodes CASSEVRADTQYF.

The chain carries TRBV6-5 and TRBJ1-4; D gene ambiguous. Trimming stripped 4 bases from V and 4 bases from J, with 16 bases between. CDR3 size: 16 residues. CDR1 MNHEY and CDR2 SVGAGI come from the germline V gene. CDR3 in DNA: TGTGCCAGCAGTTTTTTGCAGGCGACCGGTAATGAAAAACTGTTTTTT. Translating it yields CASSFLQATGNEKLFF.

The chain uses TRBV2 and TRBJ1-1; 7 nucleotides align to TRBD1. Germline values: CDR1 SNHLY, CDR2 FYNNEI. The CDR3 is 17 residues long. The V gene end was trimmed by 6 bases and the J gene end by 0 bases; junction bases not matched to a gene: 13. The CDR3 bases are TGTGCCAGCAGGTTCCCGGGACAGAACAAAATGAACACTGAAGCTTTCTTT. This sequence encodes CASRFPGQNKMNTEAFF.

The rearrangement uses TRBV4-1 and TRBJ1-2; no definite D call. V shed 3 bases and J shed 0 bases, with 20 bases lying between them. In germline, CDR1 is MGHRA, CDR2 YSYEKL. The length of the CDR3 is 18 residues. The CDR3 reads CASSHTSKAADTNYGYTF. Written as DNA, the CDR3 is TGCGCCAGCAGCCACACCTCTAAAGCGGCAGATACTAACTATGGCTACACCTTC.

V usage is TRBV27 and J usage is TRBJ1-6; the match to TRBD1 covers 9 bases. Germline V gene lookup returns CDR1 MNHEY and CDR2 SMNVEV (reference sequence). With V trimmed by 5 bases and J by 9 bases, 8 bases remained unmatched. The CDR3 is made up of 15 amino acids. CDR3 DNA: TGTGCCAGCAGTACCGGGACAGGGAAGCTTTCACCCCTCCACTTT. Protein product: CASSTGTGKLSPLHF.

This chain links TRBV5-5 with TRBJ2-1; D uncertain. Germline V gene sequence: CDR1 SGHKS, CDR2 YYEKEE (reference sequence). The V end lost 0 bases, the J end lost 5 bases, and 24 bases lay between the germline ends. CDR3 length: 19 residues. The CDR3 DNA reads TGTGCCAGCAGCTTGGCCGATGTGGGTTATTCCAGGAAGGACAATGAGCAGTTCTTC. Its translation: CASSLADVGYSRKDNEQFF.

This clone appeared once. The V gene is TRBV5-6, the J gene TRBJ2-2; TRBD2 aligns across 7 bases. Germline values: CDR1 SGHDT, CDR2 YYEEEE. The V segment lost 6 bases and the J segment 7 bases; nucleotides outside the gene matches: 3. CDR3 size: 12 residues. CDR3 amino acids: CASTPGGGELFF. CDR3 sequence (DNA): TGTGCCAGCACCCCGGGGGGCGGGGAGCTGTTTTTT. Filled out from reference TRBV5-6 and TRBJ2-2, the complete variable domain reads DAGVTQSPTHLIKTRGQQVTLRCSPKSGHDTVSWYQQALGQGPQFIFQYYEEEERQRGNFPDRFSGHQFPNYSSELNVNALLLGDSALYLCASTPGGGELFFGEGSRLTVL.

V gene TRBV28 combines with J gene TRBJ2-3, with TRBD1 identical over 10 bases. This CDR3 comprises 15 residues. The V and J ends lost 8 bases and 5 bases, in that order; junction bases with no gene match: 10. The germline gives CDR1 MDHEN, CDR2 SYDVKM. CDR3 in DNA: TGTGCCAGCCATTCACGGGACAGGGGTGGAGATACGCAGTATTTT. Translated, it gives CASHSRDRGGDTQYF.

V is TRBV28 and J is TRBJ2-5; D is uncertain. CDR1 is MDHEN and CDR2 is SYDVKM in the germline V gene. V gave up 6 bases and J gave up 1 base, with 12 bases separating them. This CDR3 has 14 residues. The CDR3 loop is CASSNSGIQETQYF. The DNA for the CDR3 is TGTGCCAGCAGCAACTCAGGAATCCAAGAGACCCAGTACTTC.

CDR3 coding DNA: TGCGCCAGCAGCCCCCCCAGCGGGTCTGCCTGGGAGCAGTACTTC. Translated: CASSPPSGSAWEQYF. This rearrangement joins TRBV5-1 to TRBJ2-7; TRBD2 might be the D (6 bases). Trimming cost V 4 bases and J 7 bases, with 21 bases left between them. Germline CDR1 reads SGHRS; CDR2 reads YFSETQ. The CDR3 sequence is 15 residues long.

The J gene is TRBJ2-7, the V gene TRBV6-2 or TRBV6-3; D uncertain. V was pared by 4 bases and J by 0 bases, with 7 bases between. This CDR3 contains 13 residues. From germline, CDR1 is MNHEY and CDR2 SVGEGT. CDR3 protein: CASSSVSSYEQYV. The CDR3 coding sequence is TGTGCCAGCAGTTCCGTGAGCTCCTACGAGCAGTACGTC.

CDR3: CSVKFLQGAVGYEQFF. Here the CDR3 DNA reads TGCAGCGTAAAATTCCTACAGGGGGCGGTAGGCTATGAGCAGTTCTTC. The genes are TRBV29-1 and TRBJ2-1; 9 bases match TRBD1. CDR1 and CDR2 (germline): SQVTM, ANQGSEA. With V trimmed by 6 bases and J by 8 bases, 17 bases remained unmatched. The CDR3 has 16 amino acids.

The chain recombines TRBV4-1 with TRBJ2-1, with TRBD2 matching 13 bases. Germline-derived CDR1 and CDR2 are MGHRA and YSYEKL. V lost 3 bases and J lost 0; bases outside the gene matches: 11. The CDR3 contains 20 residues. The CDR3 bases are TGCGCCAGCAGCCAGGTTAGGACTAGCGGGAGTAGGGGCTCCTACAATGAGCAGTTCTTC. Its protein product is CASSQVRTSGSRGSYNEQFF.

The chain recombines TRBV19 with TRBJ1-2; the D gene is possibly TRBD1 (5 bases). Germline V gives CDR1 LNHDA, CDR2 SQIVND (reference sequence). CDR3 length: 16 residues. Between the trimmed V and J ends, which lost 5 bases and 6 bases, there was a span of 22 bases. The CDR3 region has the DNA TGTGCCAGTAGTGCGGGAACAGGCCGCCCGAGGAATGGCTACACCTTC. Protein product: CASSAGTGRPRNGYTF.

This chain joins TRBV5-1 and TRBJ2-7, with D perhaps matching TRBD1 (5 bases). CDR1 SGHRS and CDR2 YFSETQ come from the germline V gene. CDR3 length: 14 amino acids. V dropped 8 bases and J dropped 0 bases, with 15 bases sitting between them. DNA of the CDR3: TGCGCCAGTACCCTGGGGCCAAGCTCCTACGAGCAGTACTTC. It specifies CASTLGPSSYEQYF.

The genes are TRBV6-5 and TRBJ1-1; D gene ambiguous. Germline assignment: CDR1 MNHEY and CDR2 SVGAGI. Trimming cost V 2 bases and J 4 bases, with 14 bases left between them. CDR3 size: 15 residues. The CDR3: CASSYEGSQATEAFF. The CDR3 nucleotides are TGTGCCAGCAGTTACGAGGGAAGTCAGGCCACTGAAGCTTTCTTT.

J is TRBJ1-1 and V is TRBV18; 10 bases line up with TRBD1. After removal of 5 bases from V and 4 bases from J, the junction contained 16 bases not matched to a gene. From germline, CDR1 is KGHSH and CDR2 LQKENI. The CDR3 has 18 residues. Written as DNA, the CDR3 is TGTGCCAGCTCAACGACGGGGACAGGGGATGTCGGTGGCACTGAAGCTTTCTTT. Residues: CASSTTGTGDVGGTEAFF.

The rearrangement joins TRBV30 to TRBJ2-5, with D uncertain. Germline CDR1 GTSNPN, CDR2 SVGIG (reference sequence). CDR3 length equals 12 residues. V lost 2 bases and J 2 bases, leaving 6 bases between the germline ends. In nucleotides, the CDR3 is TGTGCCTGGAGTACATCACAAGAGACCCAGTACTTC. Translation gives CAWSTSQETQYF.

This clone was recorded a few times. The chain uses TRBV24-1 and TRBJ1-5; D is undetermined. The CDR3 contains 13 residues. Trimming pared 5 bases from V and 7 bases from J, leaving 11 bases between. Germline CDR1 is KGHDR and CDR2 is SFDVKD. The DNA for the CDR3 is TGTGCCACCAGTGCCCTCGGGTTGCAGCCCCAGCATTTT. It translates to CATSALGLQPQHF.

The gene calls are TRBV4-1 and TRBJ1-2, with 7 positions matching TRBD1. Unmatched junction bases numbered 15, after V lost 6 bases and J lost 8 bases. CDR1 is MGHRA and CDR2 is YSYEKL in the germline V gene. This CDR3 comprises 15 residues. CDR3 region: CASSSEGAGFSGYTF. Written as DNA, the CDR3 is TGCGCCAGCAGTTCAGAGGGGGCGGGATTCTCCGGCTACACCTTC.

This chain uses TRBV7-9 with TRBJ2-7; the match to TRBD2 covers 11 bases. There are 16 residues in the CDR3. CDR1 SEHNR and CDR2 FQNEAQ come from the germline V gene (reference sequence). The V and J ends lost 3 bases and 1 base, in that order; junction bases with no gene match: 5. The CDR3 nucleotides read TGTGCCAGCAGCTTTCCACTAGCGGGGGCGTCCTACGAGCAGTACGTC. Translated: CASSFPLAGASYEQYV.

In this sample, this clone turned up a few times. The chain couples TRBV5-4 to TRBJ1-6, with TRBD1 matching over 9 bases. The CDR3 length is 14 residues. The junction had 3 bases not matched to a gene; V was cut back by 5 bases and J by 6 bases. Per the germline V gene, CDR1 is SGHNT and CDR2 is YYREEE (reference sequence). The chain's CDR3 is CASRPDRGNSPLHF. CDR3 coding DNA: TGTGCCAGCAGACCGGACAGGGGTAATTCACCCCTCCACTTT.

CDR3 region: CAISVSGQTYEQYV. The CDR3 nucleotides are TGTGCCATCAGTGTTTCGGGACAGACCTACGAGCAGTACGTC. The V gene is TRBV10-3, the J gene TRBJ2-7; TRBD1 aligns across 7 bases. Germline assignment: CDR1 ENHRY and CDR2 SYGVKD. V shed 4 bases, J shed 2 bases, and the junction held 5 bases outside the gene matches. This CDR3 is built from 14 residues.

Only one count was recorded for this clone. V usage is TRBV6-5 and J usage is TRBJ2-7; a weak D match, TRBD1 (6 bases). Germline values: CDR1 MNHEY, CDR2 SVGAGI. This CDR3 has 15 amino acids. Trimming took 7 bases from V and 2 from J, leaving 18 bases between them. The CDR3 nucleotides read TGTGCCAGCACAGAGGGACAAAACCTACCCTACGAGCAGTACGTC. Its translation is CASTEGQNLPYEQYV.

The chain employs TRBV28 and TRBJ2-1, with a possible D match to TRBD1 (6 bases). Germline V gene lookup returns CDR1 MDHEN and CDR2 SYDVKM. V was pared by 8 bases and J by 8 bases, with 19 bases between. CDR3 length equals 14 residues. CDR3 nucleotides: TGTGCCAGCTCCAGGGGCCCCCAGGTAGATGAGCAGTTCTTC. Encoded protein: CASSRGPQVDEQFF.

The rearrangement uses TRBV6-5 and TRBJ2-7, with a tentative D call TRBD2 (6 bases). The CDR3 is made up of 15 amino acids. Trimming removed 8 bases at V and 3 bases at J, with 20 bases between. Germline V lookup: CDR1 MNHEY, CDR2 SVGAGI. In DNA, the CDR3 is TGTGCCAGCTCCGGGTCGCCCGGAGGGAACTACGAGCAGTACTTC. As protein: CASSGSPGGNYEQYF.

The chain carries TRBV9 and TRBJ2-2; 9 bases are a match to TRBD1. Germline-derived CDR1 and CDR2 are SGDLS and YYNGEE. V gave up 4 bases and J gave up 2 bases; unmatched junction bases: 9. The CDR3 loop spans 17 amino acids. The CDR3 DNA follows: TGTGCCAGCAGCAAGGGACAGGGCGGTATTAACACCGGGGAGCTGTTTTTT. Protein: CASSKGQGGINTGELFF.

This chain links TRBV10-3 with TRBJ2-2, with D possibly TRBD1 on 6 matching bases. The germline V and J ends were trimmed by 2 bases and 5 bases, with 9 bases remaining between them. This CDR3 has 14 residues. Per the germline V gene, CDR1 is ENHRY and CDR2 is SYGVKD. In nucleotides, the CDR3 is TGTGCCATCAGTGAGGGGGGCTGGACCGGGGAGCTGTTTTTT. Its translation: CAISEGGWTGELFF.

The chain links TRBV25-1 to TRBJ1-2; perhaps TRBD1 as D (5 bases). The V gene's germline CDR1 is MGHDK and CDR2 SYGVNS. The V end was cut by 4 bases, the J end by 5 bases, with 5 bases between. This CDR3 spans 11 amino acids. CDR3 protein: CASSGTYGYTF. CDR3 nucleotides: TGTGCCAGCAGTGGGACATATGGCTACACCTTC.

The V gene is TRBV9, the J gene TRBJ2-3; the D gene is possibly TRBD1 (5 bases). Germline values: CDR1 SGDLS, CDR2 YYNGEE. Trimming shortened V by 0 bases and J by 0 bases, and 8 bases separated the two germline ends. This CDR3 has 15 residues. The CDR3 sequence is CASSVGTFSTDTQYF. The CDR3 bases are TGTGCCAGCAGCGTAGGGACATTTAGCACAGATACGCAGTATTTT.